Below are 5 T cell receptor beta chains sequenced from a single sample in a study of regulatory T cells in long-lasting Graves disease. Time point of the sample: persistent/refractory GD, antithyroid drugs over 5 years with positive TRAb. The TCR library was made from RNA extracted from PBMCs. Construction of TCR beta libraries relied on iRepertoire HTBI primers and on Arm-PCR targeting CDR3 regions. TCRdb reprocessed the multiplex PCR reads via MiXCR and lists one record per CDR3 protein. The sample holds about 450,000 distinct CDR3 sequences; less than 25% are singletons and the top ten take about a quarter. Sequencing was performed on peripheral blood mononuclear cells (PBMCs), taken when the disease was refractory, from a patient treated with antithyroid drugs. These receptors were obtained from a female donor with Graves disease.

At least ten counts were recorded for this clonotype. The chain links TRBV28 to TRBJ2-5; 9 bases are shared with TRBD1. CDR1 and CDR2 (germline): MDHEN, SYDVKM. Germline trimming cut 7 bases from V and 2 bases from J; bases unmatched to any gene: 5. The CDR3 sequence is 14 residues long. CDR3 in DNA: TGTGCCAGCACCACAGGGGGCGATCAAGAGACCCAGTACTTC. This sequence encodes CASTTGGDQETQYF.

A note on this clonotype: Relative to the germline gene, one junction end is altered; a read error may explain this. CDR3 region: CASSIETGASYERYF. For the CDR3, the DNA is TGTGCCAGTAGTATAGAAACAGGGGCCTCCTACGAGCGGTACTTC. This chain joins TRBV19 and TRBJ2-7, with TRBD1 matching over 7 bases. The CDR3 sequence is 15 residues long. The germline V gene has CDR1 LNHDA and CDR2 SQIVND (reference sequence).

Many counts were recorded for this clonotype. The chain links TRBV28 to TRBJ1-3, with D possibly TRBD1 on 5 matching bases. The V gene lost 6 bases and the J gene lost 4 bases, with 16 bases spanning the gap. Per germline, CDR1 MDHEN and CDR2 SYDVKM. The CDR3 contains 15 residues. CDR3 sequence (DNA): TGTGCCAGCAGCCCCCCAGGGACCTCCGGAAACACCATATATTTT. This codes for CASSPPGTSGNTIYF.

This clonotype was seen repeatedly, ten times or more. V and J are TRBV28 and TRBJ1-6; TRBD1 agrees at 7 bases. CDR1 is MDHEN and CDR2 is SYDVKM in the germline V gene. The junction had 7 bases not matched to a gene; V was cut back by 5 bases and J by 0 bases. The CDR3 is made up of 17 amino acids. The CDR3 spells CASSKFRDSSYNSPLHF. CDR3 in DNA: TGTGCCAGCAGTAAATTCCGGGACAGCTCCTATAATTCACCCCTCCACTTT.

The rearrangement uses TRBV13 and TRBJ2-7; 8 nucleotides match TRBD2. V lost 4 bases to trimming and J lost 3 bases; unmatched junction nucleotides: 11. Per the germline V gene, CDR1 is PRHDT and CDR2 is FYEKMQ (reference sequence). There are 16 residues in the CDR3. CDR3 in DNA: TGTGCCAGCAGCTCACCAGGGACTAGTTACGACTACGAGCAGTACTTC. Translating it yields CASSSPGTSYDYEQYF.